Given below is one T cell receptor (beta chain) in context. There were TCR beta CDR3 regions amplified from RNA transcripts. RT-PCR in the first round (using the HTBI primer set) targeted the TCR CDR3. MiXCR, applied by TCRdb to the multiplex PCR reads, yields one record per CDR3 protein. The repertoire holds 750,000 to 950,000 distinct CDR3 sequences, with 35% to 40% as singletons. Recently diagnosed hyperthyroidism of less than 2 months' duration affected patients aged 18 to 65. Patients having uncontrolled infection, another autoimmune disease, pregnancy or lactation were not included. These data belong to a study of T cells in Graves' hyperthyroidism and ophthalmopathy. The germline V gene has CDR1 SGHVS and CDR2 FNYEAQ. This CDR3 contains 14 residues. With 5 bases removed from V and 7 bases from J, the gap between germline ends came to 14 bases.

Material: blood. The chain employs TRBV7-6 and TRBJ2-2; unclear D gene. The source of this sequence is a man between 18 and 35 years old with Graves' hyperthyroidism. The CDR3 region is CASSQLSSVGELFF. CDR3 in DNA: TGTGCCAGCAGCCAACTCAGTTCGGTCGGGGAGCTGTTTTTT.